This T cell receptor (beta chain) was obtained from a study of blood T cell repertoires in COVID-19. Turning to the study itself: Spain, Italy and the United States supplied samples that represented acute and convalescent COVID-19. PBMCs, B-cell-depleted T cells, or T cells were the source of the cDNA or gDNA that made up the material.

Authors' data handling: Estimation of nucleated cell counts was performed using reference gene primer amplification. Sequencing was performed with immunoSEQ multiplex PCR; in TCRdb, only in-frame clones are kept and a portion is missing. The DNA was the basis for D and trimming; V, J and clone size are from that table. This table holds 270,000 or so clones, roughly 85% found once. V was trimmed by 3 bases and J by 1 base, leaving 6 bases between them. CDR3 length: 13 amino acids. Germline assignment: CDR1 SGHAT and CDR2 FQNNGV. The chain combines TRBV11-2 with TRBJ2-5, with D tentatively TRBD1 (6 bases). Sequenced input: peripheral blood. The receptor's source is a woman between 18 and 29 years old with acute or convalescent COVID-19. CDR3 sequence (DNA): TGTGCCAGCAGCTTCAGGGGCCAAGAGACCCAGTACTTC. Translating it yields CASSFRGQETQYF.